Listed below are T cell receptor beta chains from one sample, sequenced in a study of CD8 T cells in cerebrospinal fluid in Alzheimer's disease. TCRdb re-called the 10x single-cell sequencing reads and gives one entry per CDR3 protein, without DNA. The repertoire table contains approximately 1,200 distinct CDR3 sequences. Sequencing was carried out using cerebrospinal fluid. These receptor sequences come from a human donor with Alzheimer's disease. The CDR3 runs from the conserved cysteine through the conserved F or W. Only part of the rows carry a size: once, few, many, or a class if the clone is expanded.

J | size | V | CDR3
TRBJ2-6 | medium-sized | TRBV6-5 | CASSYSRAEASGANVLTF
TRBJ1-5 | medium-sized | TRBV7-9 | CASSLGPGVNQPQHF
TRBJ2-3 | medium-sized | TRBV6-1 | CASSDQTGAGTDTQYF
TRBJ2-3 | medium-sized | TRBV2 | CASSEEGLAGDFLDTQYF
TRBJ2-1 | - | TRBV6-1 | CASTKEGGAVTKQFF
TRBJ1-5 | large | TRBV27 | CASRPGYAYSNQPQHF
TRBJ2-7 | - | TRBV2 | CASSESQYYEQYF
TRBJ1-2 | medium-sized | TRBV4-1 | CASSLQWGDLSNYGYTF
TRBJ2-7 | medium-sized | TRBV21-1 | CASSITGARRKEYF
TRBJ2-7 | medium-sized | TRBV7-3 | CASSLGGTGVAEQYF
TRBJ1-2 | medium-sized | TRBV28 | CASSRGGTGGYTF
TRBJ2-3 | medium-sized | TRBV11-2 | CASSLSGLSDTQYF
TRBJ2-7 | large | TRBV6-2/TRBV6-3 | CASKRLGGEQYF
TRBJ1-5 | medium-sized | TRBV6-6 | CASSLPLDRGNQPQHF
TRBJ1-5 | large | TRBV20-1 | CSVARERGQPQHF
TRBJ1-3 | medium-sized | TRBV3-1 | CASSQEGALNTIYF
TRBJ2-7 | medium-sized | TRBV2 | CASRSGTGVGYEQYF
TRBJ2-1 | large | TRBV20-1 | CSARSGLPYNEQFF
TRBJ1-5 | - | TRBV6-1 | CASSEAPAVNQPQHF
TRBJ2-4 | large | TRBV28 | CASSLRTSGVAKNIQYF
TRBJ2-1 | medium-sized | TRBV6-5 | CASSPMTGAGANEQFF
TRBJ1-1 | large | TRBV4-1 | CASSQGENTEAFF
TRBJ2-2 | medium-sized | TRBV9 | CASSVDPETGELFF
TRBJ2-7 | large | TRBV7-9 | CASSSSLGTVFEQYF
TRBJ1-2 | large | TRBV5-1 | CASSSTFAGYTF
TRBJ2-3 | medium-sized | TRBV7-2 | CASSILRGTDTQYF
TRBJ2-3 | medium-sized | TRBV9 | CASSALAGVTDTQYF
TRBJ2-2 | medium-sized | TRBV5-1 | CASSDPTRSGELFF
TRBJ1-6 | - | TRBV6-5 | CASSRPGVRINSPLHF
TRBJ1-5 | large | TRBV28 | CASSRDQTQPQHF
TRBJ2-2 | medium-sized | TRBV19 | CASIKGLPRAGELFF
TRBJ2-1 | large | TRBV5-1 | CASILAPPNNEQFF
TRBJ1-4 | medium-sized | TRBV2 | CASSERTGGIRANEKLFF
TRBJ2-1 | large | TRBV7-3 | CASSSRPRTSGTNNEQFF
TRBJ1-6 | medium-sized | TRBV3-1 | CASSQTPTANSPLHF
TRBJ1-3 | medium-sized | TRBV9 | CASSVGGNTGHSGNTIYF
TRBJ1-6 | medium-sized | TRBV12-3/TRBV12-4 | CASRVGQLYNSPLHF
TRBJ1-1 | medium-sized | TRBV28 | CASSSGPLNTEAFF
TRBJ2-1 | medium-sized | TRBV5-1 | CASSLGQISYNEQFF
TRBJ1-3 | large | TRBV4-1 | CASSQGVGSGNTIYF
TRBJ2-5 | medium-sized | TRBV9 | CASSAGLAGEETQYF
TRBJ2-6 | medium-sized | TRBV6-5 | CASSYSGANVLTF
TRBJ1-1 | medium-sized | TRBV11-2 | CASSFDSWAFF
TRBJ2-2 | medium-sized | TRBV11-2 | CASSSQGSGELFF
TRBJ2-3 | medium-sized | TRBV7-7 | CASSLLGPDTQYF
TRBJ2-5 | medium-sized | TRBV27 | CASSPGGRQTQYF
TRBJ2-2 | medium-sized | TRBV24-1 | CATSDPGTDTGELFF
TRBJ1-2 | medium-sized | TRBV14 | CASSPHGGLGYTF
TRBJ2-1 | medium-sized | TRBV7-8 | CASSSQPGGGNEQFF
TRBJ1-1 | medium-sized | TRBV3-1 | CASSQGRGTEAFF
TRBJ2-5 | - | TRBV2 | CASSERLAGMYQETQYF
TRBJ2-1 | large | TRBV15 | CATSRVRDHYNEQFF
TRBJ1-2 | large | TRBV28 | CASSLFQGGYTF
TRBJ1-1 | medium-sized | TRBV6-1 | CASSEEGPGTEAFF
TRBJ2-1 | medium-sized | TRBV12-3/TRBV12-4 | CASSFGGSVSYNEQFF
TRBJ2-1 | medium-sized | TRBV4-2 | CASSRVGEDNEQFF
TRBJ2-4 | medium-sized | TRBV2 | CASTFRTGLNIQYF
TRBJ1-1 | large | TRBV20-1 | CSAQGQAAFEAFF
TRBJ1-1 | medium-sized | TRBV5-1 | CASSMQGGNTEAFF